The clone carrying this TCR beta chain was recorded many times. Antigen: not known. The data are from a study of molecular identifiers for immune sequencing clone quantification. Study results and limitations: Highly expanded clone sizes could end up underestimated if a barcode were shared by identical TCR molecules. Naive cells had under 1% of molecules in clones above 20 RNA copies, effectors over 99%. Jurkat TCR RNA that was spiked in from one cell was reportedly detectable among around 1 million naive cells.

TCRdb reprocessed the PCR reads via MiXCR and lists one record per CDR3 protein. The profile shows about half a million distinct CDR3 sequences, about 25% of them singletons. Germline CDR1 is MDHEN and CDR2 is SYDVKM. The CDR3 extends over 14 amino acids. V shed 7 bases and J shed 1 base, with 12 bases lying between them. This receptor was identified in a human donor in good health. Some libraries in this study had Jurkat cell RNA spiked in. The genes are TRBV28 and TRBJ2-3, with unresolved D. Sequencing input: naive CD8+ T cells from blood, with Jurkat cell RNA spiked in. This sample's subset: FACS-sorted CD8+CD4-CCR7+CD45RA+ naive T cells. CDR3 in amino acids: CASTLDGGTDTQYF. The CDR3 nucleotides are TGTGCCAGCACCCTCGACGGTGGCACAGATACGCAGTATTTT.